The 9 T cell receptor beta chains below all came from one sample that was sequenced in a study of vaccination and CD4 T cells after COVID-19. Cultured CD4+ T cell DNA was sequenced using the Oncomine TCR Beta short-read assay. TCRdb reprocessed the PCR reads with MiXCR, giving one entry per CDR3 protein. The data hold roughly 26,000 distinct CDR3 sequences, with over 60% observed a single time. Antigens for these TCRs are unknown. Sample treatment: approximately nine-day PBMC culture with coronavirus spike peptide pools or control peptides (ViraFEST assay). Sequenced input: CD4+ T cells from blood, cultured in vitro. The receptors stem from a human donor who had recovered from COVID-19.

This chain joins TRBV5-1 and TRBJ1-2; D might be TRBD1 (6 bases). Germline CDR1 SGHRS, CDR2 YFSETQ. This CDR3 comprises 14 residues. V was clipped by 4 bases and J by 5 bases, with 15 bases between them. CDR3: CASSSSGTPYGYTF. CDR3 in DNA: TGCGCCAGCAGCAGTTCCGGGACACCATATGGCTACACCTTC.

The rearrangement uses TRBV7-2 and TRBJ1-2, with 9 nucleotides matching TRBD1. After removal of 5 bases from V and 7 bases from J, the junction contained 8 bases not matched to a gene. This CDR3 spans 14 amino acids. CDR1 SGHTA and CDR2 FQGNSA come from the germline V gene. In nucleotides, the CDR3 is TGTGCCAGCAGCAAACCGGGACAGGGTGGTGGCTACACCTTC. This sequence encodes CASSKPGQGGGYTF.

This clonotype was detected a few times. The chain has TRBV7-2 and TRBJ2-6; D not resolved. Germline V gene data show CDR1 as SGHTA and CDR2 as FQGNSA. The CDR3 length is 16 residues. V lost 5 bases, J lost 0 bases, and 11 bases lay in between. CDR3 DNA sequence: TGTGCCAGCAGCGGAAGACGGAGCTCTGGGGCCAACGTCCTGACTTTC. It codes for CASSGRRSSGANVLTF.

This clonotype has just a few counts. The V gene is TRBV6-2 or TRBV6-3, the J gene TRBJ1-1, with 7 bases fitting TRBD1. The V and J ends lost 4 bases and 2 bases, in that order; junction bases with no gene match: 10. Germline CDR1 and CDR2: MNHEY and SVGEGT. CDR3 size: 16 residues. The CDR3 bases are TGTGCCAGCAGTTCCCTCGACAGGGCGGGAAACACTGAAGCTTTCTTT. It specifies CASSSLDRAGNTEAFF.

This clonotype was counted only a few times. The V and J genes are TRBV10-3 and TRBJ1-5; D possibly corresponds to TRBD1 (5 bases). With 3 bases removed from V and 4 bases from J, the gap between germline ends came to 10 bases. Looked up from germline, CDR1 is ENHRY and CDR2 is SYGVKD. The CDR3 contains 14 residues. CDR3 region: CAISDRASNQPQHF. The CDR3 DNA sequence: TGTGCCATCAGTGACAGGGCCTCTAATCAGCCCCAGCATTTT.

The chain couples TRBV20-1 to TRBJ1-1, with D unclear. This CDR3 is 15 amino acids long. Trimming took 5 bases from V and 1 from J, leaving 17 bases between them. Germline V lookup: CDR1 DFQATT, CDR2 SNEGSKA (reference sequence). CDR3: CSAADVTFENTEAFF. The CDR3 DNA sequence: TGCAGTGCTGCGGACGTGACATTCGAGAACACTGAAGCTTTCTTT.

Only one count was recorded for this clonotype. The chain carries TRBV6-5 and TRBJ1-2, with D possibly being TRBD1 (5 bases). Germline CDR1 and CDR2: MNHEY and SVGAGI. The CDR3 is 14 amino acids. V lost 0 bases, J lost 10 bases, and 15 bases lay in between. CDR3 sequence (DNA): TGTGCCAGCAGTTACTCGAGTAATGGGGGTGACTACACCTTC. Amino acids: CASSYSSNGGDYTF.

V usage is TRBV7-2 and J usage is TRBJ2-7; TRBD2 matches at 9 bases. Germline V CDR1 and CDR2: SGHTA, FQGNSA. This CDR3 spans 17 amino acids. V lost 2 bases to trimming and J lost 0 bases; unmatched junction nucleotides: 8. CDR3 bases: TGTGCCAGCAGCTTAACAGGCCTAGCGGGACCCTCCTACGAGCAGTACTTC. It encodes CASSLTGLAGPSYEQYF.

The chain couples TRBV7-6 to TRBJ1-3; possibly TRBD1 for D (5 bases). V lost 5 bases to trimming and J lost 0 bases, with 14 bases between them. Germline CDR1 and CDR2: SGHVS and FNYEAQ. The CDR3 runs 16 residues. CDR3 sequence (DNA): TGTGCCAGCAGCCACCCCGGGGCCTTCTCTGGAAACACCATATATTTT. Its protein is CASSHPGAFSGNTIYF.